The 14 T cell receptor beta chains below all came from one sample that was sequenced in a study of T-cell memory formation after mild COVID-19. TCRdb reanalysed the 5' RACE reads using MiXCR and keeps one entry per CDR3 protein. The sample yields 550,000 to 700,000 distinct CDR3 sequences, about a sixth seen once. The sequenced sample was PBMCs or a T cell subset sorted from them (not recorded which). Source of these receptors: an adult woman who had mild COVID-19 (a few samples of this study predate the infection). Cell type and time point are not known.

This chain connects TRBV10-3 to TRBJ2-3; 14 positions match TRBD2. The CDR3 loop spans 13 amino acids. The V gene end was trimmed by 10 bases and the J gene end by 7 bases; junction bases not matched to a gene: 4. Looked up from germline, CDR1 is ENHRY and CDR2 is SYGVKD. CDR3 sequence (DNA): TGTGCCAGCGGACTAGCGGGAGGAAATACGCAGTATTTT. The encoded protein is CASGLAGGNTQYF.

The table lists this clonotype with a few counts. J is TRBJ2-2 and V is TRBV4-3, with 11 bases lining up with TRBD2. This CDR3 is built from 19 residues. The V gene end was trimmed by 0 bases and the J gene end by 5 bases; junction bases not matched to a gene: 11. CDR1 is LGHNA and CDR2 is YSLEER in the germline V gene. CDR3 coding DNA: TGCGCCAGCAGCCAAGACCCACTAGCGGGAGCTTCATTGACCGGGGAGCTGTTTTTT. Protein: CASSQDPLAGASLTGELFF.

V is TRBV20-1 and J is TRBJ1-2; D ambiguous. CDR1 and CDR2 from the germline V gene are DFQATT and SNEGSKA (reference sequence). Trimming removed 0 bases at V and 3 bases at J, with 20 bases between. The CDR3 spans 17 residues. The CDR3 protein is CSARDFGRTNGDYGYTF. The CDR3 nucleotides are TGCAGTGCTAGAGATTTCGGGAGAACGAACGGGGACTATGGCTACACCTTC.

CDR3 sequence: CATSSRTGGNSEVYEQYF. The CDR3 region has the DNA TGTGCCACCAGCAGTAGAACAGGGGGTAATTCAGAAGTCTACGAGCAGTACTTC. The chain couples TRBV15 to TRBJ2-7; 8 nucleotides align to TRBD1. The CDR3 has 18 residues. Per the germline V gene, CDR1 is LNHNV and CDR2 is YYDKDF (reference sequence). Unmatched junction bases numbered 16, after V lost 3 bases and J lost 3 bases.

The rearrangement uses TRBV11-2 and TRBJ2-1, with D possibly TRBD2 on 5 matching bases. The CDR3 has 15 residues. V was shortened by 5 bases and J by 6 bases, with 17 bases between the two germline ends. Germline loops: CDR1 SGHAT, CDR2 FQNNGV. CDR3 in amino acids: CASSTQWEFGNEQFF. CDR3 nucleotides: TGTGCCAGCAGCACCCAGTGGGAGTTCGGCAATGAGCAGTTCTTC.

V is TRBV5-1 and J is TRBJ2-1; D may be TRBD2 (5 bases). Trimming shortened V by 6 bases and J by 2 bases, and 15 bases separated the two germline ends. The germline gives CDR1 SGHRS, CDR2 YFSETQ. The CDR3 has 15 residues. The CDR3 sequence is CASNLGTGTYNEQFF. CDR3 sequence (DNA): TGCGCCAGCAACCTTGGTACCGGGACCTACAATGAGCAGTTCTTC.

The chain is built from TRBV6-5 and TRBJ1-1, with D perhaps TRBD1 (6 bases). The CDR3 covers 14 residues. V lost 2 bases and J lost 4, with 11 bases in between. Germline CDR1 reads MNHEY; CDR2 reads SVGAGI. This CDR3 is CASSYLTGTTEAFF. The CDR3 DNA sequence: TGTGCCAGCAGTTACCTCACAGGGACCACTGAAGCTTTCTTT.

J is TRBJ2-7 and V is TRBV19; D is possibly TRBD2 (6 bases). Germline CDR1 reads LNHDA; CDR2 reads SQIVND (reference sequence). This CDR3 comprises 14 residues. V was trimmed by 7 bases and J by 5 bases, leaving 18 bases between them. CDR3 protein: CASKANGGRNEQYF. DNA for the CDR3: TGTGCCAGTAAGGCCAACGGGGGTAGGAACGAGCAGTACTTC.

This clonotype was detected only a few times. CDR3: CASSLRLAGGDNEQFF. CDR3 nucleotide sequence: TGTGCCAGCAGTCTAAGACTAGCGGGAGGAGACAATGAGCAGTTCTTC. The J gene is TRBJ2-1, the V gene TRBV6-1; 13 nucleotides match TRBD2. The CDR3 consists of 16 residues. Per the germline V gene, CDR1 is MNHNS and CDR2 is SASEGT. The V and J ends lost 5 bases and 5 bases, in that order; junction bases with no gene match: 6.

This clonotype turned up a few times. This chain links TRBV12-3 or TRBV12-4 with TRBJ2-2, with 7 bases identical to TRBD1. V was clipped by 3 bases and J by 0 bases; unmatched bases: 1. The CDR3 runs to 15 residues. Written as DNA, the CDR3 is TGTGCCAGCAGTTTGGACAGGCCGAACACCGGGGAGCTGTTTTTT. Its translation is CASSLDRPNTGELFF.

This clonotype was observed a handful of times. This chain joins TRBV6-2 or TRBV6-3 and TRBJ2-5, with D possibly being TRBD2 (5 bases). The germline V gene encodes CDR1 MNHEY and CDR2 SVGEGT. V was trimmed by 6 bases and J by 4 bases, leaving 18 bases between them. The CDR3 is made up of 15 amino acids. In nucleotides, the CDR3 is TGTGCCAGCAGCCCCCCCCCGGGGATGGGAGAGACCCAGTACTTC. This gives the protein CASSPPPGMGETQYF.

This clonotype came up a few times. The chain joins TRBV24-1 to TRBJ2-3, with a possible D match to TRBD2 (6 bases). This CDR3 spans 14 amino acids. Germline V gene data show CDR1 as KGHDR and CDR2 as SFDVKD. V lost 6 bases and J lost 4, with 13 bases in between. This CDR3 reads CATSPGTPPDTQYF. The CDR3 DNA sequence: TGTGCCACCAGTCCCGGGACTCCTCCAGATACGCAGTATTTT.

The chain links TRBV4-3 to TRBJ2-7; D might be TRBD2 (5 bases). The CDR3 runs to 15 residues. V dropped 4 bases and J dropped 7 bases, with 20 bases sitting between them. Germline assignment: CDR1 LGHNA and CDR2 YSLEER. CDR3 sequence (DNA): TGCGCCAGCAGCCTCGCCCTTGAGGGAGCTCGGGAGCAGTACTTC. Its protein product is CASSLALEGAREQYF.

This clonotype was observed a few times. The chain couples TRBV7-8 to TRBJ1-5; D is uncertain. Trimming left V 1 base short and J 2 bases short, with 9 bases between. The CDR3 loop spans 15 amino acids. The germline V gene has CDR1 SGHVS and CDR2 FQNEAQ. The CDR3 loop reads CASSLVALGNQPQHF. As DNA, the CDR3 is TGTGCCAGCAGCTTAGTCGCATTGGGCAATCAGCCCCAGCATTTT.